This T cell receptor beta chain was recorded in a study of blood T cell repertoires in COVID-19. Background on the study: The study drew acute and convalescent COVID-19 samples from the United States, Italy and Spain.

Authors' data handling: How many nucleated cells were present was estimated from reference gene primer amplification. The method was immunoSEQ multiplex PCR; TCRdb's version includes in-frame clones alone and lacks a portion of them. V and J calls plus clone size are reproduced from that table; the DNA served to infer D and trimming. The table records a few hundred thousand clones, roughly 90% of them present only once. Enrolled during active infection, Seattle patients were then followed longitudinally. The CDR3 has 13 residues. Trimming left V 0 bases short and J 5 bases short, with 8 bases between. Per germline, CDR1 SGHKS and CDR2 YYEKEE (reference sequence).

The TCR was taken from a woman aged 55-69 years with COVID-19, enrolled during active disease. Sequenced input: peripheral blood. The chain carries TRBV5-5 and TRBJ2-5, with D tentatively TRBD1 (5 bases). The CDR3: CASSLGGEETQYF. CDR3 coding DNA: TGTGCCAGCAGCTTGGGGGGCGAGGAGACCCAGTACTTC.